Sequencing of this T cell receptor (beta chain) was carried out in a study of blood T cells in healthy people across ages. Study-wide findings and caveats: Getting older went along with TCR beta diversity per million T cells dropping roughly linearly. Long-lived donors exceeded aged donors in naive CD4+ cells and diversity.

Donor samples were obtained from healthy Caucasian individuals from Russia, aged about 6 to 95. This CDR3 contains 16 residues. Germline lookup yields CDR1 LGHNA and CDR2 YNFKEQ. The germline V and J ends were trimmed by 2 bases and 1 base, with 11 bases remaining between them. This clonotype was detected a few times. Its antigen is not identified. Combining a sample-barcoded 5' primer with a J-beta primer mix, a second PCR ran for about 6 to 11 cycles. A template-switch adaptor with 12 random nucleotides tagged each cDNA molecule. TCRdb recomputed calls from the 5' RACE reads with MiXCR, one row per CDR3 protein. This sample carries 550,000 to 800,000 distinct CDR3 sequences, 20% to 25% of them seen once, and the ten largest clones take roughly 3.7%.

The chain links TRBV4-2 to TRBJ2-2; maybe TRBD2 (6 bases). The sequence derives from a man aged 70 or older in good health. The sequencing input was blood. The CDR3 region has the DNA TGTGCCAGCAGCCAATGGGGGAGGATGAACACCGGGGAGCTGTTTTTT. Translating gives CASSQWGRMNTGELFF.